The 2 T cell receptor beta chains in this list originate from one sample, sequenced in a study of cytomegalovirus exposure and HLA in healthy donors. Use of 60 Vbeta and 13 Jbeta primers characterized the PCR. Libraries were prepared by immunoSEQ multiplex PCR; TCRdb keeps only in-frame clonotypes and omits some of them. There are approximately 130,000 clones in the sample; roughly 79% occur only once, and over 1.5% lies in the top ten. The source material was PBMCs. The receptor set was obtained from a woman in her thirties or forties in good health and CMV-seronegative.

This chain links TRBV4-1 with TRBJ2-2; 10 nucleotides align to TRBD1. Germline V lookup: CDR1 MGHRA, CDR2 YSYEKL. The V and J ends lost 3 bases and 3 bases, in that order; junction bases with no gene match: 7. This CDR3 has 17 residues. CDR3 sequence reads: CASSHLGQGRDTGELFF. The CDR3 DNA reads as TGCGCCAGCAGCCATCTGGGACAGGGGCGAGACACCGGGGAGCTGTTTTTT.

Remarks on this clone: A junction end diverges from the germline sequence, so it may reflect a read error. The chain recombines TRBV15 with TRBJ2-4, with TRBD2 identical over 8 bases. The CDR3 length is 14 residues. Germline CDR1 is LNHNV and CDR2 is YYDKDF (reference sequence). This CDR3 reads CATGGGLAKNSQYF. DNA for the CDR3: TGTGCCACCGGCGGGGGGTTAGCCAAAAACAGTCAGTACTTC.